A single sample is the source of the 30 T cell receptor beta chains below, sequenced in a study of shared clonotypes between healthy human individuals. The protocol was immunoSEQ multiplex PCR, while the TCRdb copy is restricted to in-frame clones and leaves out a portion. The repertoire consists of 2.3 million or so clones, with 93% occurring once and the leading ten covering around 0.4%. The sequenced material came from naive CD4+ T cells from PBMCs. The subset: CD45RA+ positively selected. These receptors all come from a man between 18 and 29 years old in good health. Some clones in this sample may be carry-over from other donors' samples.

Here the CDR3 reads CASSLTGGRTDTQYF. In DNA, the CDR3 is TGTGCCAGCAGCTTAACGGGCGGGAGAACAGATACGCAGTATTTT. The rearrangement links TRBV7-3 to TRBJ2-3; TRBD2 agrees at 7 bases. The germline CDR1 and CDR2 sequences are SGHTA and FQGTGA. V dropped 0 bases and J dropped 3; count of bases not matched to a gene: 3. The CDR3 totals 15 residues.

The V gene is TRBV4-2, the J gene TRBJ2-3; D may correspond to TRBD1 or TRBD2 (6 bases each). The length of the CDR3 is 16 residues. Between the trimmed V and J ends, which lost 4 bases and 1 base, there was a span of 15 bases. Germline values: CDR1 LGHNA, CDR2 YNFKEQ. The CDR3 region has the DNA TGTGCCAGCAGCCGAAAACAGGGAGGAGGCACAGATACGCAGTATTTT. Amino acid sequence: CASSRKQGGGTDTQYF.

The chain combines TRBV7-3 with TRBJ2-1; D perhaps matches TRBD2 (6 bases). Between the trimmed V and J ends, which lost 5 bases and 0 bases, there was a span of 11 bases. This CDR3 has 15 amino acids. CDR1 is SGHTA and CDR2 is FQGTGA in the germline V gene. The CDR3 here is CASSLSGRSYNEQFF. The DNA of the CDR3 is TGTGCCAGCAGCCTTAGCGGACGCTCCTACAATGAGCAGTTCTTC.

The chain joins TRBV25-1 to TRBJ2-7; 10 bases are a match to TRBD2. Trimming cost V 5 bases and J 6 bases; bases outside gene matches: 13. The CDR3 is 16 residues long. CDR1 is MGHDK and CDR2 is SYGVNS in the germline V gene. In DNA form, the CDR3 reads TGTGCCAGCAGTTGGCTGTCGTTAAGCGGGAGGGTCGAGCAGTACTTC. Its protein product is CASSWLSLSGRVEQYF.

This clone was counted a single time. The gene calls are TRBV28 and TRBJ2-7, with D perhaps matching TRBD2 (5 bases). Germline V gene lookup returns CDR1 MDHEN and CDR2 SYDVKM. The CDR3 sequence is 15 residues long. Trimming removed 3 bases from V and 0 bases from J, with 12 bases in between. The CDR3 spells CASSFGLPSSYEQYF. The CDR3 bases are TGTGCCAGCAGTTTCGGACTCCCGAGCTCCTACGAGCAGTACTTC. Full variable domain (missing parts from reference TRBV28 and TRBJ2-7): DVKVTQSSRYLVKRTGEKVFLECVQDMDHENMFWYRQDPGLGLRLIYFSYDVKMKEKGDIPEGYSVSREKKERFSLILESASTNQTSMYLCASSFGLPSSYEQYFGPGTRLTVT.

This chain connects TRBV28 to TRBJ2-3, with TRBD1 as a possible D gene (6 bases). Germline-derived CDR1 and CDR2 are MDHEN and SYDVKM. Trimming shortened V by 6 bases and J by 7 bases, and 20 bases separated the two germline ends. This CDR3 is built from 15 residues. CDR3 DNA sequence: TGTGCCAGCAGGGTCCGGGATACAGGGCTAAATACGCAGTATTTT. It is translated as CASRVRDTGLNTQYF.

The J gene is TRBJ2-1, the V gene TRBV4-2, with a possible D match to TRBD2 (5 bases). Trimming took 5 bases from V and 7 from J, leaving 12 bases between them. The CDR3 spans 13 residues. CDR1 LGHNA and CDR2 YNFKEQ come from the germline V gene. The CDR3 here is CASSSRTGNEQFF. The CDR3 nucleotides read TGTGCCAGCAGCTCTCGGACGGGGAATGAGCAGTTCTTC.

The V call is TRBV18, the J call TRBJ2-7, with D hard to call. Trimming took 4 bases from V and 3 from J, leaving 13 bases between them. This CDR3 comprises 14 residues. CDR1 and CDR2 from the germline V gene are KGHSH and LQKENI. This CDR3 is CASSLGPLSYEQYF. The CDR3, as DNA: TGTGCCAGCTCACTTGGCCCTCTCAGCTACGAGCAGTACTTC.

The chain has TRBV5-4 and TRBJ1-1; the D gene is possibly TRBD1 (5 bases). V lost 3 bases to trimming and J lost 4 bases, with 16 bases between them. Germline V lookup: CDR1 SGHNT, CDR2 YYREEE (reference sequence). CDR3 size: 15 residues. The chain's CDR3 is CASSSPTSGSTEAFF. The CDR3 DNA is TGTGCCAGCAGCTCTCCCACGTCAGGGAGCACTGAAGCTTTCTTT.

This clone was counted once. This chain connects TRBV28 to TRBJ1-1; TRBD1 matches 8 bases. The CDR3 loop spans 13 amino acids. Germline assignment: CDR1 MDHEN and CDR2 SYDVKM. Trimming took 4 bases from V and 4 from J; bases not matched to a gene: 2. As DNA, the CDR3 is TGTGCCAGCAGTTCCAGGGGGCCCACTGAAGCTTTCTTT. It is translated as CASSSRGPTEAFF.

The chain uses TRBV20-1 and TRBJ2-7, with D unresolved. CDR3 length: 11 residues. V lost 8 bases, J lost 3 bases, and 11 bases lay in between. The V gene's germline CDR1 is DFQATT and CDR2 SNEGSKA (reference sequence). The CDR3 protein is CSHRPLYEQYF. The CDR3 DNA reads as TGCAGTCACCGGCCTCTCTACGAGCAGTACTTC.

The chain is built from TRBV9 and TRBJ1-2; 8 nucleotides line up with TRBD1. V shed 4 bases, J shed 4 bases, and the junction held 12 bases outside the gene matches. There are 16 residues in the CDR3. Looked up from germline, CDR1 is SGDLS and CDR2 is YYNGEE. The DNA for the CDR3 is TGTGCCAGCAGCCGCGTCGGGACAGGAACAATCTATGGCTACACCTTC. It codes for CASSRVGTGTIYGYTF.

The gene calls are TRBV28 and TRBJ1-3; 8 bases line up with TRBD1. The CDR3 consists of 17 residues. Germline V gene lookup returns CDR1 MDHEN and CDR2 SYDVKM. With V trimmed by 7 bases and J by 4 bases, 15 bases remained unmatched. CDR3 amino acids: CASTSTGDPLRGNTIYF. The CDR3 DNA is TGTGCCAGCACCTCGACAGGGGACCCCCTACGAGGAAACACCATATATTTT.

The rearrangement links TRBV27 to TRBJ2-7; 9 nucleotides line up with TRBD2. The V gene's germline CDR1 is MNHEY and CDR2 SMNVEV (reference sequence). This CDR3 region has 14 residues. V shed 3 bases and J 4 bases; nucleotides not matched to a gene: 4. CDR3 coding DNA: TGTGCCAGCAGTTTCGGGACTAGCATTTACGAGCAGTACTTC. Its translation is CASSFGTSIYEQYF.

Comment on this clone: Other nucleotide sequences from this sample produce the same CDR3. This chain connects TRBV30 to TRBJ2-7; the match to TRBD1 covers 9 bases. Germline V CDR1 and CDR2: GTSNPN, SVGIG (reference sequence). The V and J ends lost 5 bases and 7 bases, in that order; junction bases with no gene match: 6. This CDR3 contains 12 residues. The CDR3 sequence is CAWSQGAGEQYF. CDR3 sequence (DNA): TGTGCCTGGTCACAGGGGGCGGGGGAGCAGTACTTC.

This clone was seen only once. The gene calls are TRBV15 and TRBJ2-2, with 12 positions matching TRBD2. The trim removed 2 bases at V and 1 base at J, leaving 2 bases unmatched. Germline V gene data show CDR1 as LNHNV and CDR2 as YYDKDF (reference sequence). The CDR3 totals 17 residues. CDR3 sequence: CATSRLLAGGNTGELFF. As DNA, the CDR3 is TGTGCCACCAGCAGACTACTAGCGGGAGGGAACACCGGGGAGCTGTTTTTT.

V is TRBV5-1 and J is TRBJ2-3; 9 bases map to TRBD1. This CDR3 is 15 amino acids long. The V and J ends lost 4 bases and 0 bases, in that order; junction bases with no gene match: 3. Looked up from germline, CDR1 is SGHRS and CDR2 is YFSETQ. Written as DNA, the CDR3 is TGCGCCAGCAGCCGCGGGACAGGGAGCACAGATACGCAGTATTTT. Translated: CASSRGTGSTDTQYF.

This rearrangement joins TRBV12-5 to TRBJ2-2; the D gene is possibly TRBD2 (6 bases). Germline V gene data show CDR1 as LGHNT and CDR2 as FRNRAP. Deletions cut 4 bases from V and 0 bases from J, with 15 bases between. The CDR3 has 17 amino acids. The chain's CDR3 is CASGSSISGTNTGELFF. In DNA form, the CDR3 reads TGTGCTAGTGGTTCATCGATTAGCGGAACGAACACCGGGGAGCTGTTTTTT.

The genes are TRBV6-1 and TRBJ1-1; 9 bases line up with TRBD1. CDR3 length equals 17 residues. V was clipped by 3 bases and J by 4 bases; unmatched bases: 12. Germline CDR1 and CDR2: MNHNS and SASEGT. The chain's CDR3 is CASSDRPGTGYVTEAFF. CDR3 nucleotides: TGTGCCAGCAGTGATCGTCCCGGGACAGGGTATGTCACTGAAGCTTTCTTT.

The V and J genes are TRBV6-1 and TRBJ1-2, with 10 bases identical to TRBD1. The CDR3 contains 17 residues. Germline V gene lookup returns CDR1 MNHNS and CDR2 SASEGT. V shed 4 bases, J shed 2 bases, and the junction held 10 bases outside the gene matches. CDR3 amino acids: CASSAHPGTGDNYGYTF. CDR3 nucleotide sequence: TGTGCCAGCAGTGCCCACCCGGGGACAGGGGACAACTATGGCTACACCTTC.

In its sample, this clone was seen once. The chain recombines TRBV18 with TRBJ2-7; the D gene could be TRBD1 or TRBD2 (5 bases each). Per germline, CDR1 KGHSH and CDR2 LQKENI. With 6 bases removed from V and 3 bases from J, the gap between germline ends came to 15 bases. The CDR3 consists of 14 residues. In DNA, the CDR3 is TGTGCCAGCTCGTGGGACCTGACCTACTACGAGCAGTACTTC. This translates into CASSWDLTYYEQYF.

Turning to this clone: Other DNA sequences in this specimen translate into the identical CDR3. The V call is TRBV27, the J call TRBJ1-3; 7 bases align to TRBD1. V lost 2 bases, J lost 4 bases, and 2 bases stayed unmatched. CDR1 is MNHEY and CDR2 is SMNVEV in the germline V gene (reference sequence). This CDR3 is built from 14 residues. The CDR3 loop is CASSLTGAGNTIYF. The DNA of the CDR3 is TGTGCCAGCAGTTTAACAGGGGCCGGAAACACCATATATTTT.

The chain employs TRBV25-1 and TRBJ2-3, with D perhaps TRBD1 (6 bases). The V end was cut by 3 bases, the J end by 4 bases, with 14 bases between. In germline, CDR1 is MGHDK, CDR2 SYGVNS. The length of the CDR3 is 15 residues. CDR3: CASSEIRGGSDTQYF. The DNA for the CDR3 is TGTGCCAGCAGTGAGATCAGGGGTGGGTCAGATACGCAGTATTTT. The whole variable domain, remainder taken from reference TRBV25-1 and TRBJ2-3, is EADIYQTPRYLVIGTGKKITLECSQTMGHDKMYWYQQDPGMELHLIHYSYGVNSTEKGDLSSESTVSRIRTEHFPLTLESARPSHTSQYLCASSEIRGGSDTQYFGPGTRLTVL.

The V call is TRBV7-2, the J call TRBJ2-7; maybe TRBD2 (5 bases). The CDR3 is 13 residues long. Germline CDR1 and CDR2: SGHTA and FQGNSA. V was pared by 5 bases and J by 2 bases, with 10 bases between. The CDR3 spells CASSVGVAYEQYF. CDR3 in DNA: TGTGCCAGCAGCGTCGGGGTTGCCTACGAGCAGTACTTC. Full variable domain (outside the CDR3, taken from reference TRBV7-2 and TRBJ2-7): GAGVSQSPSNKVTEKGKDVELRCDPISGHTALYWYRQSLGQGLEFLIYFQGNSAPDKSGLPSDRFSAERTGGSVSTLTIQRTQQEDSAVYLCASSVGVAYEQYFGPGTRLTVT.

The rearrangement uses TRBV7-9 and TRBJ2-3, with TRBD1 matching 7 bases. The CDR3 runs to 18 residues. Germline loops: CDR1 SEHNR, CDR2 FQNEAQ (reference sequence). The trim removed 2 bases at V and 0 bases at J, leaving 11 bases unmatched. In DNA form, the CDR3 reads TGTGCCAGCAGCTTATCAGAAATAGACAGGGCTAGCACAGATACGCAGTATTTT. Its protein is CASSLSEIDRASTDTQYF.

CDR3 sequence: CASSTKGSSGQYF. The CDR3 coding sequence is TGTGCCAGCAGTACTAAGGGGAGTTCCGGGCAGTACTTC. The gene calls are TRBV6-5 and TRBJ2-7; D might be TRBD1 or TRBD2, each matching 5 bases. CDR3 length: 13 amino acids. Germline values: CDR1 MNHEY, CDR2 SVGAGI. V lost 5 bases, J lost 9 bases, and 17 bases lay in between.

Comment on this clone: Other DNA variants within this sample encode the same CDR3. CDR3 sequence (DNA): TGTGCCAGTAGTATTAGGGGGACTGATAGCAATCAGCCCCAGCATTTT. It yields the protein CASSIRGTDSNQPQHF. V usage is TRBV19 and J usage is TRBJ1-5; D perhaps matches TRBD1 (6 bases). CDR3 length equals 16 residues. CDR1 is LNHDA, CDR2 SQIVND, per germline (reference sequence). The germline V and J ends were trimmed by 3 bases and 0 bases, with 12 bases remaining between them.

V and J are TRBV6-5 and TRBJ2-3; 11 positions match TRBD1. The trim removed 2 bases at V and 6 bases at J, leaving 7 bases unmatched. The CDR3 covers 16 residues. From germline, CDR1 is MNHEY and CDR2 SVGAGI. The CDR3 is CASSYPGQGAGDTQYF. Here the CDR3 DNA reads TGTGCCAGCAGTTACCCCGGACAGGGGGCAGGGGATACGCAGTATTTT.

The genes are TRBV7-6 and TRBJ2-4; 10 nucleotides agree with TRBD2. The germline CDR1 and CDR2 sequences are SGHVS and FNYEAQ. The CDR3 spans 14 residues. The J segment lost 6 bases and the V segment lost 5 bases, leaving 4 bases of the junction unmatched. The CDR3, as DNA: TGTGCCAGCAGCCCTGGGACTAGCGCAAACATTCAGTACTTC. Its protein product is CASSPGTSANIQYF.

The chain combines TRBV5-8 with TRBJ1-2; D perhaps matches TRBD1 (6 bases). The CDR3 has 18 amino acids. The germline V gene encodes CDR1 SGHTS and CDR2 YDEGEE. With 4 bases removed from V and 4 bases from J, the gap between germline ends came to 26 bases. CDR3: CASSPHGRGRPLGYGYTF. The CDR3 DNA is TGTGCCAGCAGCCCCCACGGCAGGGGACGGCCTCTAGGCTATGGCTACACCTTC.